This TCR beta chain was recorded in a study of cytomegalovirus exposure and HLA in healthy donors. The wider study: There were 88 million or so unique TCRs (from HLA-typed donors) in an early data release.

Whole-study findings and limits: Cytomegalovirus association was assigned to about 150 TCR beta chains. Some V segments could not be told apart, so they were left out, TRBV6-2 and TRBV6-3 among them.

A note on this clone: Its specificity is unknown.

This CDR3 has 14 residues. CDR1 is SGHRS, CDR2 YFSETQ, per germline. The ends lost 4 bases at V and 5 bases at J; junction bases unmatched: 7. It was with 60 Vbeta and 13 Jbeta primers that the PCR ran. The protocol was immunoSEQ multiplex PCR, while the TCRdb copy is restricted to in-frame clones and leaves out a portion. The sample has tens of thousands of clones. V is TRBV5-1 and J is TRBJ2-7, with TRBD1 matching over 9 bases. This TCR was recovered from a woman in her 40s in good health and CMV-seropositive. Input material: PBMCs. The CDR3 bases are TGCGCCAGCAGCGTAGATCGGACAGGGGACGAGCAGTACTTC. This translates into CASSVDRTGDEQYF.